This T cell receptor beta chain is from a study of radiotherapy plus CTLA-4 blockade in lung cancer. The method was immunoSEQ multiplex PCR; TCRdb's version includes in-frame clones alone and lacks a portion of them. The sample yields some 73,000 clones, around 76% seen once. The germline V gene encodes CDR1 SNHLY and CDR2 FYNNEI. This CDR3 has 20 residues. Losses at the gene ends were 4 bases for V and 9 bases for J; bases not matched to a gene: 22. This specimen was peripheral blood, taken from a patient treated with radiotherapy plus ipilimumab. The genes are TRBV2 and TRBJ2-1, with TRBD2 matching over 12 bases. This receptor was obtained from a human donor with non-small cell lung cancer whose response to radiotherapy plus ipilimumab could not be evaluated. Some clones in this sample may be carry-over from other donors' samples. The CDR3 here is CASSVERLAGGRLVRGEQFF. The DNA of the CDR3 is TGTGCCAGCAGTGTTGAGCGGCTAGCGGGGGGGCGACTCGTCCGTGGTGAGCAGTTCTTC.